This T cell receptor (beta chain) is drawn from a study of cytomegalovirus exposure and HLA in healthy donors. Study conclusions and caveats: Cytomegalovirus-associated TCR beta chains were listed, numbering 150 to 200. A few V segments could not be told apart, such as TRBV6-2 and TRBV6-3, and were left out.

The PCR had 60 Vbeta and 13 Jbeta primers. Assay used: immunoSEQ multiplex PCR; TCRdb lists only in-frame clones, some missing. The sample shows roughly 140,000 clones, 79% of them seen only once. Among the donors, all were healthy bone marrow donors. CDR1 is LNHNV, CDR2 YYDKDF, per germline (reference sequence). There are 15 residues in the CDR3. V gave up 1 base and J gave up 0 bases; unmatched junction bases: 0. Notes on this clone: The antigen remains unidentified.

The genes are TRBV15 and TRBJ2-1, with 7 bases fitting TRBD2. The specimen was PBMCs. This clonotype was sampled from a man in his fifties in good health and CMV-seropositive. CDR3 sequence: CATSRGGSSYNEQFF. The CDR3 bases are TGTGCCACCAGCAGAGGCGGGAGCTCCTACAATGAGCAGTTCTTC. Full variable domain (rest looked up from reference TRBV15 and TRBJ2-1): DAMVIQNPRYQVTQFGKPVTLSCSQTLNHNVMYWYQQKSSQAPKLLFHYYDKDFNNEADTPDNFQSRRPNTSFCFLDIRSPGLGDTAMYLCATSRGGSSYNEQFFGPGTRLTVL.